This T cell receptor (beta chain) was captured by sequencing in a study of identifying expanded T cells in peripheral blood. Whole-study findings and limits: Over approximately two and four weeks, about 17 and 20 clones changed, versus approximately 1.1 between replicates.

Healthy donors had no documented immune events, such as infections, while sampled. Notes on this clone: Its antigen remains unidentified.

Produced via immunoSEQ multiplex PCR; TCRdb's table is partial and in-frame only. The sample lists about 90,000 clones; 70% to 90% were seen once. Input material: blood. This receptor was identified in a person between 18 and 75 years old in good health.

In DNA form, the CDR3 reads TGTGCCAGCAGTTTCGCCGGGACAGGGAATACGGAAAAACTGTTTTTT. It is translated as CASSFAGTGNTEKLFF. The chain uses TRBV27 and TRBJ1-4, with 9 bases lining up with TRBD1. The V and J ends lost 3 bases and 8 bases, in that order; junction bases with no gene match: 10. Germline lookup yields CDR1 MNHEY and CDR2 SMNVEV (reference sequence). CDR3 length: 16 residues.